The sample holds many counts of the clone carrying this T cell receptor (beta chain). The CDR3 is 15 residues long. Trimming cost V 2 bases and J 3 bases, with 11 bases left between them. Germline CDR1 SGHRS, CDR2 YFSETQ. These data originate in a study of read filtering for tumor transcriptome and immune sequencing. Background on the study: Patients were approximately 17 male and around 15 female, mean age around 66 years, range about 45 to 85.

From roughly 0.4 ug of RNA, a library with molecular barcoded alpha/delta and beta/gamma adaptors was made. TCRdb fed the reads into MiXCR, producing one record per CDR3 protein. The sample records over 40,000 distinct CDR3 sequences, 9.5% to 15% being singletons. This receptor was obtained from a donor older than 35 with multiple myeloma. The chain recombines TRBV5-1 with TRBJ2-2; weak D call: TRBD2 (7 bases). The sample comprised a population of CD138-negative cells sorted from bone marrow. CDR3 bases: TGCGCCAGCAGCTTAACAGGGAGGGACACCGGGGAGCTGTTTTTT. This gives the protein CASSLTGRDTGELFF.